These 32 T cell receptor beta chains came from one sample sequenced in a study of control samples from healthy donors and cancer patients. Some clones are missing from TCRdb's copy, which holds only in-frame ones; the method was immunoSEQ multiplex PCR. Here the sample spans roughly 200,000 clones, around 93% being singletons. The sequenced sample consisted of blood. All receptors come from a man aged 30-40 years in good health.

The chain employs TRBV7-9 and TRBJ2-3, with 8 bases matching TRBD2. In germline, CDR1 is SEHNR, CDR2 FQNEAQ (reference sequence). The V and J ends lost 3 bases and 1 base, in that order; junction bases with no gene match: 3. The CDR3 contains 15 residues. This CDR3 is CASSFVLAGTDTQYF. DNA of the CDR3: TGTGCCAGCAGCTTCGTACTAGCGGGCACAGATACGCAGTATTTT.

The chain recombines TRBV19 with TRBJ1-5; D ambiguous. Germline-derived CDR1 and CDR2 are LNHDA and SQIVND (reference sequence). CDR3 length: 13 residues. Trimming pared 3 bases from V and 4 bases from J, leaving 7 bases between. CDR3 sequence: CASSMGLNQPQHF. The CDR3 region has the DNA TGTGCCAGTAGTATGGGGTTGAATCAGCCCCAGCATTTT.

The gene calls are TRBV29-1 and TRBJ2-7; TRBD1 or TRBD2 may be the D gene (5 bases each). The length of the CDR3 is 12 residues. V dropped 7 bases and J dropped 3 bases, with 13 bases sitting between them. CDR1 is SQVTM and CDR2 is ANQGSEA in the germline V gene. The CDR3 region is CSGGWDDYEQYF. CDR3 in DNA: TGCAGCGGGGGATGGGACGACTACGAGCAGTACTTC.

Concerning this clone: The same CDR3 can be traced to other DNA sequences in this sample. The chain carries TRBV30 and TRBJ2-2; no firm D call. V was pared by 0 bases and J by 8 bases, with 7 bases between. The germline V gene has CDR1 GTSNPN and CDR2 SVGIG (reference sequence). CDR3 length: 12 residues. This CDR3 is CAWSVPTGELFF. The CDR3 DNA is TGTGCCTGGAGTGTACCCACAGGGGAGCTGTTTTTT.

The chain uses TRBV7-9 and TRBJ1-4; weak D call: TRBD1 (6 bases). In germline, CDR1 is SEHNR, CDR2 FQNEAQ (reference sequence). Trimming took 1 base from V and 3 from J, leaving 6 bases between them. This CDR3 has 14 residues. The CDR3, as DNA: TGTGCCAGCAGCTTAGGGGGGCCTAATGAAAAACTGTTTTTT. Residues: CASSLGGPNEKLFF.

The CDR3 protein is CASRQGTEAFF. CDR3 in DNA: TGTGCCAGCAGGCAGGGAACTGAAGCTTTCTTT. This chain connects TRBV12-3 or TRBV12-4 to TRBJ1-1, with D possibly TRBD1 on 5 matching bases. V shed 6 bases and J shed 5 bases, with 7 bases lying between them. The CDR3 length is 11 residues.

This clone was counted only a few times. The rearrangement joins TRBV5-6 to TRBJ1-4, with TRBD1 as a possible D gene (5 bases). V shed 4 bases and J shed 4 bases, with 14 bases lying between them. The CDR3 has 15 amino acids. Per germline, CDR1 SGHDT and CDR2 YYEEEE. The CDR3 nucleotides read TGTGCCAGCAGCCTCCCGGGACCTCTTAATGAAAAACTGTTTTTT. Translation gives CASSLPGPLNEKLFF.

This chain uses TRBV7-3 with TRBJ2-7, with D perhaps matching TRBD2 (5 bases). Germline V gene lookup returns CDR1 SGHTA and CDR2 FQGTGA. This CDR3 has 14 residues. Trimming stripped 2 bases from V and 3 bases from J, with 11 bases between. The CDR3, as DNA: TGTGCCAGCAGCTTAGGTGTGGGGAGCTACGAGCAGTACTTC. This codes for CASSLGVGSYEQYF.

The chain combines TRBV18 with TRBJ2-7; D may be TRBD2 (5 bases). Germline V CDR1 and CDR2: KGHSH, LQKENI. The ends were cut back, 2 bases at V and 5 bases at J, with 10 bases in the middle. This CDR3 is 13 amino acids long. The CDR3 bases are TGTGCCAGCTCACCAACGGGATCCCACGAGCAGTACTTC. As protein: CASSPTGSHEQYF.

This rearrangement joins TRBV28 to TRBJ1-2, with D tentatively TRBD1 (5 bases). CDR1 and CDR2 from the germline V gene are MDHEN and SYDVKM. The CDR3 totals 13 residues. Between the trimmed V and J ends, which lost 5 bases and 3 bases, there was a span of 10 bases. The CDR3 sequence: CASSGQGYYGYTF. Here the CDR3 DNA reads TGTGCCAGCAGTGGCCAGGGATACTATGGCTACACCTTC.

The rearrangement uses TRBV2 and TRBJ1-2; 7 nucleotides align to TRBD1. The J segment lost 4 bases and the V segment lost 8 bases, leaving 16 bases of the junction unmatched. CDR1 is SNHLY and CDR2 is FYNNEI in the germline V gene. The CDR3 length is 16 residues. The DNA of the CDR3 is TGTGCCAGCTGTCGAGGACAGGCGTCGGGGACCTATGGCTACACCTTC. Protein sequence: CASCRGQASGTYGYTF.

The chain carries TRBV7-3 and TRBJ1-5; D is ambiguous. From germline, CDR1 is SGHTA and CDR2 FQGTGA. The CDR3 runs to 13 residues. Trimming removed 3 bases from V and 4 bases from J, with 7 bases in between. Here the CDR3 reads CASSLDGNQPQHF. As DNA, the CDR3 is TGTGCCAGCAGCTTGGACGGTAATCAGCCCCAGCATTTT.

There are a few counts of this clone. CDR3 residues: CASSRDRTNTEAFF. In DNA, the CDR3 is TGTGCCAGCAGCCGGGACAGGACGAACACTGAAGCTTTCTTT. V is TRBV6-2 or TRBV6-3 and J is TRBJ1-1; 8 bases align to TRBD1. CDR1 MNHEY and CDR2 SVGEGT come from the germline V gene. The CDR3 length is 14 residues. V lost 6 bases to trimming and J lost 1 base; unmatched junction nucleotides: 4.

This chain connects TRBV6-1 to TRBJ2-2; tentatively, D is TRBD1 (6 bases). Looked up from germline, CDR1 is MNHNS and CDR2 is SASEGT. Trimming removed 3 bases from V and 6 bases from J, with 17 bases in between. This CDR3 has 16 amino acids. CDR3 DNA sequence: TGTGCCAGCAGTGATGACGTGGTGGGGGCCCCCGGGGAGCTGTTTTTT. Translation: CASSDDVVGAPGELFF.

The chain couples TRBV20-1 to TRBJ1-4; D is undetermined. In germline, CDR1 is DFQATT, CDR2 SNEGSKA (reference sequence). The CDR3 runs 14 residues. Trimming cost V 3 bases and J 7 bases, with 15 bases left between them. This CDR3 is CSASSSRRVEKLFF. In DNA, the CDR3 is TGCAGTGCTAGTAGTAGTCGTCGGGTTGAAAAACTGTTTTTT.

The chain is built from TRBV5-5 and TRBJ2-7; no clear D. The V end lost 4 bases, the J end lost 2 bases, and 7 bases lay between the germline ends. CDR1 SGHKS and CDR2 YYEKEE come from the germline V gene (reference sequence). This CDR3 comprises 12 residues. CDR3 in DNA: TGTGCCAGCAGCGCCCCGACCTACGAGCAGTACTTC. This gives the protein CASSAPTYEQYF.

The rearrangement links TRBV3-1 (or the pseudogene TRBV3-2) to TRBJ2-1, with D maybe TRBD2 (6 bases). V lost 4 bases and J lost 4, with 17 bases in between. CDR1 LGHDT and CDR2 YNNKEL come from the germline V gene (reference sequence). The length of the CDR3 is 16 residues. CDR3 in amino acids: CASSPRLASLYNEQFF. CDR3 DNA sequence: TGTGCCAGCAGCCCCCGTCTAGCGAGTTTGTACAATGAGCAGTTCTTC.

The V and J genes are TRBV12-3 or TRBV12-4 and TRBJ2-7; D remains ambiguous. The CDR3 sequence is 13 residues long. Trimming pared 4 bases from V and 0 bases from J, leaving 7 bases between. Here the CDR3 DNA reads TGTGCCAGCAGTTCGTACAACTCCTACGAGCAGTACTTC. Protein: CASSSYNSYEQYF.

The V call is TRBV27, the J call TRBJ1-2, with D maybe TRBD1 (5 bases). The CDR3 spans 13 residues. Trimming cost V 2 bases and J 6 bases, with 10 bases left between them. From germline, CDR1 is MNHEY and CDR2 SMNVEV (reference sequence). As DNA, the CDR3 is TGTGCCAGCAGTTTAAGCAGGGCCGATGGCTACACCTTC. Encoded protein: CASSLSRADGYTF.

The chain carries TRBV4-2 and TRBJ1-2; D perhaps matches TRBD1 (6 bases). The CDR3 sequence is 14 residues long. Deletions cut 8 bases from V and 1 base from J, with 14 bases between. Germline CDR1 and CDR2: LGHNA and YNFKEQ. CDR3 region: CASAPGADNYGYTF. The CDR3 DNA reads TGTGCCAGCGCCCCGGGGGCCGATAACTATGGCTACACCTTC.

This CDR3 reads CASSLAGGHTYNEQFF. The CDR3 region has the DNA TGTGCCAGCAGCTTAGCGGGGGGGCACACCTACAATGAGCAGTTCTTC. The rearrangement links TRBV11-2 to TRBJ2-1; 8 nucleotides match TRBD2. J was trimmed by 2 bases and V by 1 base; bases with no gene match: 4. The V gene's germline CDR1 is SGHAT and CDR2 FQNNGV. The CDR3 loop spans 16 amino acids.

V gene TRBV11-2 combines with J gene TRBJ2-7; TRBD2 aligns across 16 bases. CDR1 and CDR2 (germline): SGHAT, FQNNGV. This CDR3 region has 17 residues. J was trimmed by 2 bases and V by 4 bases; bases with no gene match: 5. CDR3 in amino acids: CASSSPGLAGGPYEQYF. As DNA, the CDR3 is TGTGCCAGCAGCTCTCCGGGACTAGCGGGGGGGCCCTACGAGCAGTACTTC.

J is TRBJ2-1 and V is TRBV5-5; D may be TRBD1 (6 bases). The V end lost 4 bases, the J end lost 4 bases, and 15 bases lay between the germline ends. The CDR3 contains 15 residues. Germline V gene sequence: CDR1 SGHKS, CDR2 YYEKEE (reference sequence). In DNA form, the CDR3 reads TGTGCCAGCAGCGCCACAGGGACCCCTTACAATGAGCAGTTCTTC. Its protein is CASSATGTPYNEQFF. The full variable domain, its missing parts supplied by reference TRBV5-5 and TRBJ2-1, is DAGVTQSPTHLIKTRGQQVTLRCSPISGHKSVSWYQQVLGQGPQFIFQYYEKEERGRGNFPDRFSARQFPNYSSELNVNALLLGDSALYLCASSATGTPYNEQFFGPGTRLTVL.

This clone was observed once. This rearrangement joins TRBV5-1 to TRBJ2-3; 7 nucleotides agree with TRBD1. Germline lookup yields CDR1 SGHRS and CDR2 YFSETQ. Trimming removed 0 bases from V and 2 bases from J; junction bases left unmatched: 9. The CDR3 covers 17 residues. The CDR3 loop reads CASSLGHRDRNTDTQYF. CDR3 in DNA: TGCGCCAGCAGCTTGGGCCACCGGGACAGAAACACAGATACGCAGTATTTT.

The chain recombines TRBV9 with TRBJ2-7; D uncertain. CDR3 length: 13 residues. V was cut by 3 bases and J by 2 bases, with 9 bases left in between. CDR1 and CDR2 (germline): SGDLS, YYNGEE. The chain's CDR3 is CASSGGDAYEQYF. In DNA, the CDR3 is TGTGCCAGCAGCGGTGGCGATGCCTACGAGCAGTACTTC. Variable domain in full (rest from reference TRBV9 and TRBJ2-7): DSGVTQTPKHLITATGQRVTLRCSPRSGDLSVYWYQQSLDQGLQFLIQYYNGEERAKGNILERFSAQQFPDLHSELNLSSLELGDSALYFCASSGGDAYEQYFGPGTRLTVT.

The chain employs TRBV18 and TRBJ2-7; 9 bases align to TRBD1. Germline-derived CDR1 and CDR2 are KGHSH and LQKENI. With V trimmed by 3 bases and J by 2 bases, 5 bases remained unmatched. The CDR3 is 15 residues long. The DNA for the CDR3 is TGTGCCAGCTCACCCGGACAGGGGCTGACCTACGAGCAGTACTTC. Translation gives CASSPGQGLTYEQYF.

This sequence joins TRBV18 and TRBJ2-4, with TRBD1 matching 10 bases. The junction had 4 bases not matched to a gene; V was cut back by 5 bases and J by 6 bases. Germline assignment: CDR1 KGHSH and CDR2 LQKENI. The CDR3 extends over 14 amino acids. This chain's CDR3 is CASSRQGALNIQYF. DNA for the CDR3: TGTGCCAGCTCAAGACAGGGGGCCTTAAACATTCAGTACTTC. Supplemented by reference TRBV18 and TRBJ2-4, the full variable domain reads NAGVMQNPRHLVRRRGQEARLRCSPMKGHSHVYWYRQLPEEGLKFMVYLQKENIIDESGMPKERFSAEFPKEGPSILRIQQVVRGDSAAYFCASSRQGALNIQYFGAGTRLSVL.

The chain combines TRBV12-3 or TRBV12-4 with TRBJ1-1, with unresolved D. The CDR3 is 12 amino acids. The V end lost 5 bases, the J end lost 9 bases, and 13 bases lay between the germline ends. This CDR3 reads CASSLGRSQAFF. For the CDR3, the DNA is TGTGCCAGCAGTCTTGGACGGTCCCAAGCTTTCTTT.

DNA of the CDR3: TGTGCCAGTAGTAGCCAGGGGACGGATCCTGAAAAACTGTTTTTT. It codes for CASSSQGTDPEKLFF. The genes are TRBV19 and TRBJ1-4, with D possibly being TRBD1 (6 bases). The V gene lost 4 bases and the J gene lost 7 bases, with 16 bases spanning the gap. This CDR3 is built from 15 residues. Germline CDR1 is LNHDA and CDR2 is SQIVND (reference sequence).

This clone was recorded only once. The chain carries TRBV10-2 and TRBJ1-4, with a possible D match to TRBD1 (6 bases). This CDR3 has 15 residues. Per germline, CDR1 WSHSY and CDR2 SAAADI. Trimming took off 2 bases at V and 8 bases at J, with 15 bases between the two ends. The CDR3 protein is CASSETGAAREKLFF. DNA of the CDR3: TGCGCCAGCAGTGAGACGGGGGCCGCGCGGGAAAAACTGTTTTTT.

V and J are TRBV4-2 and TRBJ1-3; D is perhaps TRBD1 (5 bases). The CDR3 length is 16 residues. V was clipped by 0 bases and J by 4 bases, with 13 bases between them. CDR1 is LGHNA, CDR2 YNFKEQ, per germline. The CDR3 DNA reads TGTGCCAGCAGCCAAGAAACAGGCTCATTAGGAAACACCATATATTTT. Translating gives CASSQETGSLGNTIYF.

The rearrangement joins TRBV6-5 to TRBJ2-7; 8 bases match TRBD1. Looked up from germline, CDR1 is MNHEY and CDR2 is SVGAGI. The CDR3 has 14 amino acids. V lost 2 bases, J lost 5 bases, and 5 bases stayed unmatched. For the CDR3, the DNA is TGTGCCAGCAGTTACGGACAGGGTATCAACGAGCAGTACTTC. Translated, it gives CASSYGQGINEQYF.